These T cell receptor beta chains were read from a single sample in a study of shared clonotypes between healthy human individuals. Only in-frame clones appear in the TCRdb table, and some are missing; sequencing was by immunoSEQ multiplex PCR. Here the sample spans 2 million to 2.5 million clones, nearly 97% being singletons. Sequenced: naive CD4+ T cells sorted from blood. These receptors were collected from a man aged 18 to 29 in good health. Each CDR3 is given without its conserved first and last residue.

J gene	V gene	CDR3 protein
TRBJ2-1	TRBV18	ASSPQTSGAYNEQF
TRBJ1-6	TRBV2	ASSGDSPLH
TRBJ1-3	TRBV30	AWSPGNTIY
TRBJ2-7	TRBV19	ASSMDADSREQY
TRBJ2-7	TRBV11-2	ASSFGGTGRDEQY
TRBJ2-6	TRBV30	ALTGDAGANVLT
TRBJ1-2	TRBV14	ASSSRTWGYT
TRBJ1-4	TRBV6-5	ASSPGTEKLF
TRBJ1-2	TRBV6-6	ASSYSTGVGYGYT
TRBJ2-5	TRBV7-6	ASSTRDRGAPGAQY
TRBJ1-5	TRBV5-4	ASSFGGGQGNQPQH
TRBJ2-5	TRBV5-4	ASSLGGTSGRVETQY
TRBJ2-5	TRBV7-9	ASKLVSQETQY
TRBJ2-7	TRBV5-1	ASSLAVSTYEQY
TRBJ2-7	TRBV7-2	ASSYTSGGANEQY
TRBJ2-1	TRBV28	ASSLELAVNNEQF
TRBJ1-4	TRBV30	APYKCWAATNEKLF
TRBJ2-5	TRBV5-1	ASSLEQGRETQY
TRBJ2-2	TRBV10-3	AGGTATGELF
TRBJ1-1	TRBV6-5	ASSRQEMNTEAF
TRBJ2-1	TRBV9	ASSVGLAGGSWQF
TRBJ1-2	TRBV7-9	ASSLAGSWGYT
TRBJ1-5	TRBV27	ASSGGTGHNQPQH
TRBJ1-1	TRBV5-4	ASSFGPSLMNTEAF
TRBJ2-6	TRBV7-2	ASSWGLAQSSGANVLT
TRBJ2-2	TRBV19	ASSKDRANTGELF
TRBJ1-1	TRBV6-6	ASSYQDRNTEAF
TRBJ2-7	TRBV30	AFKPGGSYEQY
TRBJ1-3	TRBV15	ATSSPGGTGNTIY
TRBJ2-7	TRBV6-6	ASSSPGTPYEQY
TRBJ2-5	TRBV28	ASRTGKAQETQY
TRBJ1-1	TRBV14	ASSRDLLNTEAF
TRBJ1-4	TRBV28	ASRPDSATNEKLF
TRBJ1-6	TRBV5-1	ASSPGSSNSPLH
TRBJ1-5	TRBV6-1	ASSESETQPQH
TRBJ1-2	TRBV4-1	ASSQPRARVSYGYT
TRBJ2-5	TRBV2	ASTYDQPNTGRETQY